The rows below give T cell receptor beta chains drawn from one sample of a study of cytomegalovirus exposure and HLA in healthy donors. The repertoire was sequenced with immunoSEQ multiplex PCR; TCRdb's copy has only in-frame clones and lacks some. Of some 65,000 clones in the sample, around 62% were seen once. The source material was PBMCs. These receptor sequences come from a young man in good health and CMV-seronegative. Both conserved end residues are part of each CDR3. A D gene is named only where the DNA matches it firmly. Size is stated for part of the rows, as once, few or many counts, or as a class when the clone is expanded.

v_gene	abundance	d_gene	j_gene	CDR3nt	CDR3aa
TRBV5-5	few	.	TRBJ2-7	TGTGCCAGCAGCTTGGCCGGGACTCGCGAGCAGTACTTC	CASSLAGTREQYF
TRBV18	once	TRBD1	TRBJ2-6	TGTGCCAGCTCAGACAGGGTCGGGGCCAACGTCCTGACTTTC	CASSDRVGANVLTF
TRBV2	few	TRBD2	TRBJ2-7	TGTGCCAGCAGTGAAGGAGCGGGGGGGCCGTACGAGCAGTACTTC	CASSEGAGGPYEQYF
TRBV9	few	.	TRBJ1-2	TGTGCCAGCAGCGGTGACCACGGGGGGATGGATGGCTACACCTTC	CASSGDHGGMDGYTF
TRBV6-5	.	.	TRBJ2-6	TGTGCCAGCAGTATCGTATCTGGGGCCAACGTCCTGACTTTC	CASSIVSGANVLTF
TRBV14	.	.	TRBJ2-7	TGTGCCAGCAGCCAACGATCCGGGTACTACGAGCAGTACTTC	CASSQRSGYYEQYF
TRBV6-5	few	.	TRBJ2-7	TGTGCCAGCACTCCGGGGGTAGTTTGGAACCACGAGCAGTACTTC	CASTPGVVWNHEQYF
TRBV2	few	.	TRBJ1-2	TGTGCCAGCAGTGAGGGAGGGGGAACCTATGGCTACACCTTC	CASSEGGGTYGYTF
TRBV10-2	.	TRBD1	TRBJ2-7	TGCGCCAGCAGTGAACCCGACAGGGCGGGTTCCTACGAGCAGTACTTC	CASSEPDRAGSYEQYF
TRBV30	few	.	TRBJ2-3	TGTGCCTGGAGTGCAGGAGCGGCGGGGCTACGCACAGATACGCAGTATTTT	CAWSAGAAGLRTDTQYF
TRBV9	.	TRBD2	TRBJ2-2	TGTGCCAGCAGCGTAGGGGACTACTACACCGGGGAGCTGTTTTTT	CASSVGDYYTGELFF
TRBV4-2	.	TRBD2	TRBJ2-7	TGTGCCAGCAGCCTCTCCAGCGGGGGGACCTCCTACGAGCAGTACTTC	CASSLSSGGTSYEQYF
TRBV6-1	few	.	TRBJ2-3	TGTGCCAGCATCAGGGTTAATACGCAGTATTTT	CASIRVNTQYF
TRBV7-9	.	TRBD1	TRBJ2-1	TGTGCCAGCACCTTACCGGGACAGCGCTACAATGAGCAGTTCTTC	CASTLPGQRYNEQFF
TRBV2	.	TRBD1	TRBJ2-5	TGTGCCAGCACGGGACAGGGGTTAAGAGAGACCCAGTACTTC	CASTGQGLRETQYF
TRBV5-1	.	.	TRBJ2-7	TGCGCCAGCCGAGCCCCGGACATCTCCTACGAGCAGTACTTC	CASRAPDISYEQYF
TRBV7-8	few	.	TRBJ2-3	TGTGCCAGCAGCCCCCGAGATACGGGGGATGATACGCAGTATTTT	CASSPRDTGDDTQYF
TRBV6-5	.	.	TRBJ2-1	TGTGCCAGCAGCTCCTTGCGGGGGCACGAGCAGTTCTTC	CASSSLRGHEQFF
TRBV6-5	.	TRBD1	TRBJ2-5	TGTGCCAGCAGCCCTTTACAGGGGAATGGAGAGACCCAGTACTTC	CASSPLQGNGETQYF
TRBV4-2	few	.	TRBJ2-1	TGTGCCAGCAGCTTAGCTAGCGCTCAAGGCTACAATGAGCAGTTCTTC	CASSLASAQGYNEQFF
TRBV6-5	.	.	TRBJ2-2	TGTGCCAGCAGTTGGACTACGAACACCGGGGAGCTGTTTTTT	CASSWTTNTGELFF
TRBV6-5	few	.	TRBJ1-3	TGTGCCAGCACTCAAGATGGGGGCTACGGAAACACCATATATTTT	CASTQDGGYGNTIYF
TRBV7-2	.	.	TRBJ1-5	TGTGCCAGCAGCTCGCGCAAGAACGGTCAGCCCCAGCATTTT	CASSSRKNGQPQHF
TRBV7-2	.	TRBD2	TRBJ2-1	TGTGCCAGCCGGAAGGGGCGGGGGACTTACAATGAGCAGTTCTTC	CASRKGRGTYNEQFF
TRBV9	.	.	TRBJ1-4	TGTGCCAGCAGCCCACAGCTCAATGAAAAACTGTTTTTT	CASSPQLNEKLFF
TRBV6-1	.	TRBD2	TRBJ2-7	TGTGCCAGCAAGGCGGGGGGGCCTCGGTCTGCCGAGCAGTACTTC	CASKAGGPRSAEQYF
TRBV2	.	.	TRBJ1-1	TGTGCCAGCAGAGAGACAGGAACTGAAGCTTTCTTT	CASRETGTEAFF
TRBV5-4	.	TRBD2	TRBJ2-5	TGTGCCAGCAGCTCCGGGACTAGCGGGGTCCATCCAATGGAGACCCAGTACTTC	CASSSGTSGVHPMETQYF
TRBV7-2	once	TRBD2	TRBJ2-7	TGTGCCAGCAGCTTACAGCGGGGGGGCTACGAGCAGTACTTC	CASSLQRGGYEQYF
TRBV25-1	few	.	TRBJ1-2	TGTGCCAGTAGAGAGAGCTATGGCTACACCTTC	CASRESYGYTF
TRBV15	.	.	TRBJ1-5	TGTGCCACCGGAGTTAGCAATCAGCCCCAGCATTTT	CATGVSNQPQHF
TRBV7-9	few	TRBD1	TRBJ1-6	TGTGCCAGCAGCTCGTGGACAGGAACTTCACCCCTCCACTTT	CASSSWTGTSPLHF
TRBV15	once	.	TRBJ1-4	TGTGCCACTGGGGAGGGAGGGGGAAAACTGTTTTTT	CATGEGGGKLFF
TRBV2	.	TRBD2	TRBJ2-3	TGTGCCAGCAGTGTACATAGCGGGGCCAGAGTGGGAACGCAGTATTTT	CASSVHSGARVGTQYF
TRBV6-5	few	TRBD2	TRBJ2-3	TGTGCCAGCAGTTACCTAGCGGGGGGCACAGATACGCAGTATTTT	CASSYLAGGTDTQYF
TRBV5-1	.	TRBD1	TRBJ2-7	TGCGCCAGCAGGGGGACAGGCGTTTGGGAGCAGTACTTC	CASRGTGVWEQYF
TRBV6-5	.	.	TRBJ1-4	TGTGCCAGCAGCGGACAGAATGAAAAACTGTTTTTT	CASSGQNEKLFF
TRBV29-1	.	TRBD1	TRBJ1-2	TGCAGCGTAACCGACAGGGGCTATGGCTACACCTTC	CSVTDRGYGYTF
TRBV14	.	.	TRBJ1-1	TGTGCCAGCAGCCCAATGACTGAAGCTTTCTTT	CASSPMTEAFF
TRBV6-5	.	.	TRBJ1-2	TGTGCCAGCAGTCCCCACGGGGTTAGGGACTATGGCTACACCTTC	CASSPHGVRDYGYTF
TRBV6-5	.	TRBD2	TRBJ2-7	TGTGCCAGCAGTTATCCCGGGGGGACGTACGAGCAGTACTTC	CASSYPGGTYEQYF
TRBV6-5	.	.	TRBJ2-1	TGTGCCAGCAGTTCCTTTCCCCCGTCGGGGAATGAGCAGTTCTTC	CASSSFPPSGNEQFF
TRBV29-1	few	TRBD1	TRBJ2-5	TGCAGCGTTGAAGATTCGCACAGGGGGCGAGTTCTGGAGACCCAGTACTTC	CSVEDSHRGRVLETQYF
TRBV13	.	.	TRBJ2-3	TGTGCCAGCAGCCGTGCTTCAGGGCAGTATTTT	CASSRASGQYF
TRBV4-1	.	.	TRBJ1-5	TGCGCCAGCAGCCAAGTCGCGCGGAATATGGGTCAGCCCCAGCATTTT	CASSQVARNMGQPQHF
TRBV9	.	.	TRBJ1-1	TGTGCCAGCAGCGTCGGGGGTGGGGGAAGGGGGAACACTGAAGCTTTCTTT	CASSVGGGGRGNTEAFF
TRBV10-3	.	TRBD1	TRBJ2-5	TGTGCCATCAGCTTGGGGACAGGGACGGATGAGACCCAGTACTTC	CAISLGTGTDETQYF
TRBV29-1	few	.	TRBJ1-5	TGCAGCGTCTCCCGAGGGGGAGGCAATCAGCCCCAGCATTTT	CSVSRGGGNQPQHF
TRBV4-1	.	TRBD1	TRBJ2-5	TGCGCCAGCAGCCAATCCACAGGGGCCCAAGAGACCCAGTACTTC	CASSQSTGAQETQYF
TRBV13	.	.	TRBJ2-3	TGTGCCAGCAGCCCATCTAGGAGCACAGATACGCAGTATTTT	CASSPSRSTDTQYF
TRBV7-2	.	.	TRBJ1-1	TGTGCCAGCAGCTTAGTAGGGGGGAACACTGAAGCTTTCTTT	CASSLVGGNTEAFF
TRBV30	.	TRBD1	TRBJ1-5	TGTGCCTGGGGACAGGGGGTTCAGCCCCAGCATTTT	CAWGQGVQPQHF
TRBV6-5	.	TRBD1	TRBJ2-6	TGTGCCAGCAGCCAGACAGGGGCTGGGGCCAACGTCCTGACTTTC	CASSQTGAGANVLTF
TRBV7-9	few	.	TRBJ2-7	TGTGCCAGCAGCTTCCGGGGATTCGAGCAGTACTTC	CASSFRGFEQYF
TRBV13	.	TRBD1	TRBJ1-1	TGTGCCAGCAGCTGGGGGACAGATGAAGCTTTCTTT	CASSWGTDEAFF